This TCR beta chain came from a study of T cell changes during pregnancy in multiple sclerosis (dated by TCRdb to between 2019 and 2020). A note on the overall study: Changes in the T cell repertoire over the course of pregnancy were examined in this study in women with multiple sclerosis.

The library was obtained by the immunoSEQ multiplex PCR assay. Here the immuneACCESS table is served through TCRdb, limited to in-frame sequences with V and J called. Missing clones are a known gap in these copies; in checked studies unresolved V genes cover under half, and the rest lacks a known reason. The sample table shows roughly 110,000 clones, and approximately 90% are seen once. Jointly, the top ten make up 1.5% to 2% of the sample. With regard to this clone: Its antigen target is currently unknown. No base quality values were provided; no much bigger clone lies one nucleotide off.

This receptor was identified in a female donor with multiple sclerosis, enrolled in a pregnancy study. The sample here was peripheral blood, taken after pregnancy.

The sequenced DNA: TGCGCCAGCAGTGATTACAGGGTGGGCGAGCAGTACTTC. This translates into CASSDYRVGEQYF. Recombination linked TRBV10-1 to TRBJ2-7; a weak D assignment points to TRBD1 (6 bases agree). The CDR3 covers 13 residues, taking in both the cysteine and the phenylalanine. Only CDR3 DNA remains: 39 bases, in frame from the first base. V is pared back by 3 bases and J by 6 bases, with 12 bases lying between the germline termini. Per the germline V gene (reference sequence), WNHNN is the CDR1 and SYGVQD is the CDR2.